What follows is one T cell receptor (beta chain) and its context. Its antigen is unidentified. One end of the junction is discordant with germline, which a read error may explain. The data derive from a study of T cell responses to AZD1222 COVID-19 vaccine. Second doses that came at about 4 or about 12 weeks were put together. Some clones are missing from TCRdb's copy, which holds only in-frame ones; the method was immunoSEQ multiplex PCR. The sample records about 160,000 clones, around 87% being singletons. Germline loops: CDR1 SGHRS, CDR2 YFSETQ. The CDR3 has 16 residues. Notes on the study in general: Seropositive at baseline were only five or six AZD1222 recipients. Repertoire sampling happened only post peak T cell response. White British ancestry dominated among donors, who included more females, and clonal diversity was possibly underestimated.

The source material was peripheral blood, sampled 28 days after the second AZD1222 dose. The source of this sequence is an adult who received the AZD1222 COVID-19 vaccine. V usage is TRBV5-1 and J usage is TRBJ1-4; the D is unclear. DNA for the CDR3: TGCGCCAGCAGTTTGGAATCTGTGCAAACTAATGAAAAACTGTTTTTT. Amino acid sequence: CASSLESVQTNEKLFF. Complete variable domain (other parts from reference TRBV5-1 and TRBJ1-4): KAGVTQTPRYLIKTRGQQVTLSCSPISGHRSVSWYQQTPGQGLQFLFEYFSETQRNKGNFPGRFSGRQFSNSRSEMNVSTLELGDSALYLCASSLESVQTNEKLFFGSGTQLSVL.